The source of this TCR beta chain is a study of CD8+CD57+ T cells in acquired aplastic anemia. At the level of the study: Sorted cells (CD4+ and CD8+) yielded DNA amounts that averaged about 2.9 ug. Sequencing produced an average of approximately 11 million reads per healthy donor for CD4+ cells.

Comment on this clonotype: Its antigen is not identified.

Template material for TCR beta VDJ and CDR3 profiling consisted of genomic DNA. TCRdb re-derived calls from the reads in MiXCR, one entry per CDR3 protein. The sample carries some 190,000 distinct CDR3 sequences, just over 45% recorded once. Overall study findings and caveats: Statistical testing detected no significant gap in CD8+ Simpson's diversity between patients and controls. Common to patients and controls were twenty-nine CD8+ CDR3 sequences.

With V trimmed by 0 bases and J by 6 bases, 10 bases remained unmatched. This CDR3 is 16 amino acids long. The germline CDR1 and CDR2 sequences are SGDLS and YYNGEE. The TCR originated in a human donor in good health. The chain links TRBV9 to TRBJ2-3; the match to TRBD2 covers 7 bases. The sequenced sample was sorted CD4+, CD8+, or CD8+CD57+ T cells (not recorded which) from PBMCs. Here the CDR3 DNA reads TGTGCCAGCAGCGTAGGTGGCGGGAGAATGAGGGATACGCAGTATTTT. Amino acids: CASSVGGGRMRDTQYF.